What follows are 13 T cell receptor beta chains derived from one specimen sequenced in a study of T cell changes during pregnancy in multiple sclerosis. Repertoires were generated with immunoSEQ multiplex PCR, while TCRdb's copy carries only in-frame clones and drops some. The profile covers some 41,000 clones, with 90% to 95% appearing a single time and around 0.5% taken by the ten largest. Sequencing used CD4+ T cells from peripheral blood mononuclear cells, obtained in the third trimester of pregnancy. These TCRs come from a female donor in good health, enrolled as a control in a pregnancy study.

The V call is TRBV6-1, the J call TRBJ2-7; D perhaps matches TRBD1 (5 bases). The CDR3 sequence is 11 residues long. V lost 5 bases and J lost 5, with 7 bases in between. Germline CDR1 and CDR2: MNHNS and SASEGT. The CDR3 reads CASSSRDEQYF. CDR3 DNA sequence: TGTGCCAGCAGTTCCAGGGACGAGCAGTACTTC.

V gene TRBV4-1 combines with J gene TRBJ2-7; 9 bases match TRBD2. This CDR3 comprises 15 residues. V lost 2 bases, J lost 2 bases, and 4 bases stayed unmatched. CDR1 and CDR2 (germline): MGHRA, YSYEKL. CDR3 DNA sequence: TGCGCCAGCAGCCAAACTAGCGGGTACCCCTACGAGCAGTACTTC. Translating it yields CASSQTSGYPYEQYF.

A single count supports this clone. The V gene is TRBV6-5, the J gene TRBJ2-7, with 7 bases lining up with TRBD1. The CDR3 runs 14 residues. The germline gives CDR1 MNHEY, CDR2 SVGAGI. The junction had 5 bases not matched to a gene; V was cut back by 6 bases and J by 0 bases. This CDR3 is CASRRQGPSYEQYF. For the CDR3, the DNA is TGTGCCAGCAGACGACAGGGTCCCTCCTACGAGCAGTACTTC.

This clone was seen a single time. The chain employs TRBV5-1 and TRBJ1-6; TRBD1 is a possible D gene (5 bases). Trimming shortened V by 3 bases and J by 0 bases, and 7 bases separated the two germline ends. Looked up from germline, CDR1 is SGHRS and CDR2 is YFSETQ. The CDR3 runs to 15 residues. The CDR3 protein is CASSSDSSYNSPLHF. The DNA for the CDR3 is TGCGCCAGCAGCTCCGACAGCTCCTATAATTCACCCCTCCACTTT.

V usage is TRBV10-3 and J usage is TRBJ2-5; TRBD2 matches at 8 bases. This CDR3 spans 17 amino acids. Looked up from germline, CDR1 is ENHRY and CDR2 is SYGVKD. V was pared by 5 bases and J by 2 bases, with 13 bases of the junction left unmatched. The CDR3 here is CAISPKGAGALQETQYF. The CDR3 coding sequence is TGTGCCATCAGTCCGAAAGGAGCGGGGGCTCTTCAAGAGACCCAGTACTTC.

The genes are TRBV10-2 and TRBJ2-7; 8 nucleotides line up with TRBD1. From germline, CDR1 is WSHSY and CDR2 SAAADI. The junction had 6 bases not matched to a gene; V was cut back by 10 bases and J by 1 base. The CDR3 covers 13 residues. CDR3 amino acids: CATRTGGSYEQYF. CDR3 bases: TGCGCCACCAGAACAGGGGGTTCCTACGAGCAGTACTTC.

The V call is TRBV6-1, the J call TRBJ2-3, with 7 bases identical to TRBD2. There are 13 residues in the CDR3. Germline-derived CDR1 and CDR2 are MNHNS and SASEGT. V shed 8 bases and J 6 bases; nucleotides not matched to a gene: 8. In DNA, the CDR3 is TGTGCCAGCTACCCGGCGGGAGCGGATACGCAGTATTTT. Residues: CASYPAGADTQYF.

The gene calls are TRBV19 and TRBJ1-2, with 10 positions matching TRBD1. The ends lost 6 bases at V and 4 bases at J; junction bases unmatched: 14. The germline CDR1 and CDR2 sequences are LNHDA and SQIVND (reference sequence). The CDR3 is 17 residues long. CDR3 loop: CASSATGGPLGFYGYTF. CDR3 coding DNA: TGTGCCAGTAGCGCGACAGGGGGCCCATTGGGGTTCTATGGCTACACCTTC.

The CDR3 DNA reads as TGTGCCAGCTCACCCCCCCCGACAGGGGGCCCCAGGAATGAGCAGTTCTTC. Its translation is CASSPPPTGGPRNEQFF. The V call is TRBV18, the J call TRBJ2-1; 10 bases are shared with TRBD1. Germline CDR1 and CDR2: KGHSH and LQKENI. This CDR3 spans 17 amino acids. V lost 3 bases, J lost 7 bases, and 12 bases stayed unmatched.

The gene calls are TRBV10-3 and TRBJ2-7; D is possibly TRBD1 (6 bases). The CDR3 consists of 15 residues. Germline CDR1 reads ENHRY; CDR2 reads SYGVKD. The germline V and J ends were trimmed by 2 bases and 0 bases, with 11 bases remaining between them. CDR3 DNA sequence: TGTGCCATCAGTGAGAGGGCAGGGGTCTCCTACGAGCAGTACTTC. It translates to CAISERAGVSYEQYF.

The genes are TRBV7-9 and TRBJ1-2; 7 bases map to TRBD1. V trimming: 1 base; J trimming: 5 bases; junction bases outside the gene matches: 10. The CDR3 is 16 residues long. CDR1 is SEHNR, CDR2 FQNEAQ, per germline (reference sequence). The CDR3: CASSLGDRQNNYGYTF. CDR3 coding DNA: TGTGCCAGCAGCTTAGGGGACAGACAGAATAATTATGGCTACACCTTC.

V and J are TRBV7-9 and TRBJ2-3; no definite D call. Germline V gene data show CDR1 as SEHNR and CDR2 as FQNEAQ (reference sequence). The V gene lost 5 bases and the J gene lost 7 bases, with 16 bases spanning the gap. The CDR3 length is 14 residues. The CDR3 loop is CASSPSAGSNTQYF. In DNA, the CDR3 is TGTGCCAGCAGCCCTAGTGCCGGGTCTAATACGCAGTATTTT.

The chain uses TRBV28 and TRBJ1-5, with a weak D call TRBD1 (5 bases). Trimming cost V 6 bases and J 3 bases, with 24 bases left between them. The CDR3 is 18 residues long. Germline assignment: CDR1 MDHEN and CDR2 SYDVKM. The CDR3 here is CASSPLLGQRAFNQPQHF. The CDR3 DNA reads TGTGCCAGCAGCCCCTTGTTGGGGCAAAGAGCCTTCAATCAGCCCCAGCATTTT.